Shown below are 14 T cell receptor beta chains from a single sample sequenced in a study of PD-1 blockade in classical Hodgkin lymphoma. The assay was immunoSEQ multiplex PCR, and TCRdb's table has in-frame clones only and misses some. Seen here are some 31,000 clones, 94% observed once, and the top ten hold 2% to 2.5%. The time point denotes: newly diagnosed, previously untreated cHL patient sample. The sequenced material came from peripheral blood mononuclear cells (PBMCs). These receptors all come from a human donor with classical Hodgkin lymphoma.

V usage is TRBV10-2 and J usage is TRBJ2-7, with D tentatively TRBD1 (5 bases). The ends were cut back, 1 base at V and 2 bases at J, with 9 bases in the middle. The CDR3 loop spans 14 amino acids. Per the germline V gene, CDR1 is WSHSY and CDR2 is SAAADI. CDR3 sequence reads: CASSEWLTAYEQYF. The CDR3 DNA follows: TGCGCCAGCAGTGAGTGGCTGACAGCCTACGAGCAGTACTTC.

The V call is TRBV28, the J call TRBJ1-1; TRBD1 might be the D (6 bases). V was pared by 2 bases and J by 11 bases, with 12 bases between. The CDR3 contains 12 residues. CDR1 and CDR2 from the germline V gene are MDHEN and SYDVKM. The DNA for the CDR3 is TGTGCCAGCAGTTTAGACGGGGGGGCCGCTTTCTTT. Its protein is CASSLDGGAAFF. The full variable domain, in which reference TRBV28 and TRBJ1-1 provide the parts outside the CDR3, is DVKVTQSSRYLVKRTGEKVFLECVQDMDHENMFWYRQDPGLGLRLIYFSYDVKMKEKGDIPEGYSVSREKKERFSLILESASTNQTSMYLCASSLDGGAAFFGQGTRLTVV.

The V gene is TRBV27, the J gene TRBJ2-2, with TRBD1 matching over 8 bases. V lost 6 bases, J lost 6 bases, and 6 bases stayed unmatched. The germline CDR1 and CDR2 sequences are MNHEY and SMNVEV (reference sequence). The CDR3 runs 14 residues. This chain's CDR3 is CASSRTGIPGELFF. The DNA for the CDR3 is TGTGCCAGCAGCCGGACAGGGATTCCCGGGGAGCTGTTTTTT.

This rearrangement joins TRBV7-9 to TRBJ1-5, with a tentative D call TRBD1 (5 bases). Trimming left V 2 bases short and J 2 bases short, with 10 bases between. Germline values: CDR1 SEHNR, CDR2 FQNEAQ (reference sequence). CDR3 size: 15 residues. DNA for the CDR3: TGTGCCAGCAGCTTATGGGGGGAGGGCAATCAGCCCCAGCATTTT. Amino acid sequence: CASSLWGEGNQPQHF.

This chain's CDR3 is CAWRALAGGPDTQYF. CDR3 nucleotides: TGTGCCTGGAGAGCACTAGCGGGAGGGCCAGATACGCAGTATTTT. This chain connects TRBV30 to TRBJ2-3, with TRBD2 matching 13 bases. After removal of 3 bases from V and 4 bases from J, the junction contained 4 bases not matched to a gene. The germline CDR1 and CDR2 sequences are GTSNPN and SVGIG (reference sequence). The CDR3 extends over 15 amino acids.

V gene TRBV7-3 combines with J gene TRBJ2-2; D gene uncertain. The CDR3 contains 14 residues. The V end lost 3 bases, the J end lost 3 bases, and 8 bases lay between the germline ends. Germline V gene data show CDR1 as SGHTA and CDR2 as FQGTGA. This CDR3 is CASSFSLYTGELFF. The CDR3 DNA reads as TGTGCCAGCAGCTTCTCTCTATACACCGGGGAGCTGTTTTTT.

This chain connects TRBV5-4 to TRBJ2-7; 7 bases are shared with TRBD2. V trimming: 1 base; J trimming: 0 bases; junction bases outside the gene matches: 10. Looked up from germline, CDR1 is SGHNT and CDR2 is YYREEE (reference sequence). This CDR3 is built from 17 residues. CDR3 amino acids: CASSLSPRGWSSYEQYF. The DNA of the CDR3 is TGTGCCAGCAGCTTGTCGCCGCGGGGGTGGAGCTCCTACGAGCAGTACTTC.

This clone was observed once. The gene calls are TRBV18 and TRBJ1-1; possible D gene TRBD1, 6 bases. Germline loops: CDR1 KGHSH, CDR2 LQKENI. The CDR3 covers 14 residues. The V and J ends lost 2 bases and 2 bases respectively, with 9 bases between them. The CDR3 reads CASSPTGTNTEAFF. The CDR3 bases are TGTGCCAGCTCACCAACAGGGACTAACACTGAAGCTTTCTTT.

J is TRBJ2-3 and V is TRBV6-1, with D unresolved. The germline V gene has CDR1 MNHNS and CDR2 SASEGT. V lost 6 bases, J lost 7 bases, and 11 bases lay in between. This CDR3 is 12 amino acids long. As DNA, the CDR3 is TGTGCCAGCAGACCAATCAAACATACGCAGTATTTT. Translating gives CASRPIKHTQYF.

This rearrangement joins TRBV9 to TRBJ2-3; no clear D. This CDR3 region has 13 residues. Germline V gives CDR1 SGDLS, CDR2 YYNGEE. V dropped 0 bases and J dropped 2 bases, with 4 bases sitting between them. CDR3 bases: TGTGCCAGCAGCGTAGCGCTCACAGATACGCAGTATTTT. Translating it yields CASSVALTDTQYF.

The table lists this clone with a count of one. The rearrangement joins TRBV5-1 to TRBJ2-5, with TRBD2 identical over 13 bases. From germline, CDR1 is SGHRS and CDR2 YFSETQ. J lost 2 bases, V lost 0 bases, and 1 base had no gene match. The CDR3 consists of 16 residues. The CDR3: CASSLAGLAGQETQYF. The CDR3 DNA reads TGCGCCAGCAGCTTGGCGGGACTAGCGGGACAAGAGACCCAGTACTTC.

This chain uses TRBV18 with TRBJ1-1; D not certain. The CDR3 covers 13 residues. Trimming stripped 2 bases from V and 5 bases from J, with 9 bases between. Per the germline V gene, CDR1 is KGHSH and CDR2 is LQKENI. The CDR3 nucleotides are TGTGCCAGCTCACCAAACCAGGCAACTGAAGCTTTCTTT. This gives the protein CASSPNQATEAFF.

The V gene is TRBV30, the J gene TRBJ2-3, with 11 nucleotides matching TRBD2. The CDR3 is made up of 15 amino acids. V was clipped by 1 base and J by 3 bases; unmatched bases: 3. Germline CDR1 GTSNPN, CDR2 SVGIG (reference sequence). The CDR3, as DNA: TGTGCCTGGAGTGCGATAGCGGGGGGGACAGATACGCAGTATTTT. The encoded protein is CAWSAIAGGTDTQYF.

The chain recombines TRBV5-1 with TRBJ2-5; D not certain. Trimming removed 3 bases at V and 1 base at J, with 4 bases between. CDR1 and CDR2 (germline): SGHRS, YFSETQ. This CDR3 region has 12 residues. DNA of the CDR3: TGCGCCAGCAGCTCACCCCAAGAGACCCAGTACTTC. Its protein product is CASSSPQETQYF.